This TCR beta chain is drawn from a study of blood T cell repertoires in COVID-19. Individuals drawn from approximately 26 US areas were roughly 18 to 95 years old. For recovered donors of Cohort 3, there were two negative PCRs, clearance, or symptom resolution. The data were produced by immunoSEQ multiplex PCR, yet TCRdb's version contains in-frame clones alone and is incomplete. This table holds about 300,000 clones, around 90% found once. With 3 bases removed from V and 4 bases from J, the gap between germline ends came to 17 bases. The CDR3 has 16 residues. Per germline, CDR1 WSHSY and CDR2 SAAADI.

The source material was PBMCs or T cells enriched from blood (not recorded which). The chain links TRBV10-2 to TRBJ2-3; D perhaps matches TRBD2 (6 bases). The source is a woman aged 30 to 39 who had recovered from COVID-19. The CDR3 loop is CASSEKHPEGADTQYF. The CDR3 nucleotides are TGCGCCAGCAGTGAAAAGCACCCGGAGGGTGCAGATACGCAGTATTTT.